A selection of T cell receptor beta chains follows, all from one sample in a study of identical twins. TCRdb re-called the 5' RACE reads with MiXCR, one entry per CDR3 protein. The sample has roughly 690,000 distinct CDR3 sequences, 5.5% to 7.5% seen once. The sample taken for sequencing was naive T cells sorted from blood. The receptor set was obtained from a man between 18 and 35 years old in good health. CDR3s include the opening cysteine and the closing phenylalanine or tryptophan.

TRBV20-1 | CSAWPGAAGYQETQYF
TRBV27 | CASSNRVTLYNEQFF
TRBV12-3/TRBV12-4 | CASRLGEREDTQYF
TRBV5-1 | CASSLGGVNVQFF
TRBV6-5 | CASSPRQIGSYNEQFF
TRBV12-3/TRBV12-4 | CASSLDLASNYGYTF
TRBV29-1 | CSADAGGNEQFF
TRBV14 | CASSGGWGTPSYNEQFF
TRBV23-1 | CASSQRQGMEQFF
TRBV18 | CASSPLLAGERNEQFF
TRBV12-5 | CASGLDRTGANTGELFF
TRBV7-9 | CASSLAVLALDEQFF
TRBV12-3/TRBV12-4 | CAVRTGGDEQFF
TRBV6-1 | CASSRTGGTYEQYF
TRBV20-1 | CSASPGGLAGAYEQYF
TRBV18 | CASSSRETVNEQFF
TRBV7-2 | CASSPGAASSYNEQFF
TRBV27 | CASSSPRGMGNTGELFF
TRBV20-1 | CSAQTSGRPETQYF
TRBV29-1 | CSVELGTDTQYF
TRBV29-1 | CSVRDTGNTGELFF
TRBV10-3 | CAIRDLAGGDYEQYF
TRBV20-1 | CSVSDPSGSYNEQFF
TRBV11-2 | CASSPGLAGVLNDNEQFF
TRBV12-3/TRBV12-4 | CASSLGSADPTGELFF
TRBV14 | CASSQYRSGANVLTF
TRBV7-9 | CASSRRDSDTQYF
TRBV27 | CASGLTGELFF
TRBV6-1 | CASTALPDQPQHF
TRBV4-3 | CASSQGVGVHEQFF
TRBV24-1 | CATSDTGTSVNEQFF
TRBV7-9 | CASSLAEYQETQYF
TRBV20-1 | CSATSAGRTGELFF
TRBV30 | CAWSSGRGTEAFF
TRBV20-1 | CSASRRVSGGYTF
TRBV5-6 | CASSRQPDQPQHF
TRBV10-2 | CASREGGSGYTF
TRBV29-1 | CSVEGEDGQGAPDTQYF
TRBV4-1 | CAGESSNTGELFF
TRBV28 | CATSSLQVSTNEKLFF
TRBV9 | CASSPPGRARTDTQYF
TRBV29-1 | CSGRKADTQYF
TRBV12-3/TRBV12-4 | CASSFNGAKNIQYF
TRBV6-1 | CASENPGTGAYNEQFF
TRBV9 | CASSSEQGNEQFF
TRBV11-2 | CASSSWTISGGSYNEQFF
TRBV20-1 | CTTAVGSPYNEQFF
TRBV18 | CASSSIPRTEAFF
TRBV20-1 | CSAFRPGTPEQFF
TRBV2 | CASTWGWNEQFF
TRBV6-2/TRBV6-3 | CASSSPLTGGVANEQFF
TRBV7-7 | CASSPKIEETQYF
TRBV9 | CASSAWTIGTDTQYF
TRBV9 | CASHTGNTGELFF